The 15 T cell receptor beta chains in this list originate from one sample, sequenced in a study of T cells in Graves' hyperthyroidism and ophthalmopathy. RNA transcripts gave rise to amplified TCR beta CDR3 regions. Using the HTBI primer set, a first-round RT-PCR was run on the TCR CDR3. A single record per CDR3 protein comes from TCRdb applying MiXCR to the multiplex PCR reads. The sample lists about 59,000 distinct CDR3 sequences, approximately 50% occurring once. The sequenced sample was blood. These receptors were collected from a woman aged 60 to 75 with Graves' ophthalmopathy.

Only a few counts were recorded for this clonotype. The V gene is TRBV20-1, the J gene TRBJ1-2; 9 nucleotides match TRBD1. Trimming at V came to 4 bases and at J to 4 bases, leaving 7 bases not matched to a gene. Germline V lookup: CDR1 DFQATT, CDR2 SNEGSKA (reference sequence). This CDR3 spans 14 amino acids. CDR3: CSATRQGVSYGYTF. DNA of the CDR3: TGCAGTGCTACCAGACAGGGGGTCAGCTATGGCTACACCTTC.

The V and J genes are TRBV15 and TRBJ2-6, with D uncertain. CDR1 is LNHNV, CDR2 YYDKDF, per germline (reference sequence). CDR3 length equals 14 residues. Trimming took 0 bases from V and 5 from J, leaving 5 bases between them. For the CDR3, the DNA is TGTGCCACCAGCAGAGATCTCCGGGCCAACGTCCTGACTTTC. Its translation: CATSRDLRANVLTF.

This clonotype was picked up many times. The chain combines TRBV4-1 with TRBJ1-5, with 7 bases matching TRBD1. Germline loops: CDR1 MGHRA, CDR2 YSYEKL. The CDR3 is 15 residues long. V lost 1 base and J lost 4; bases outside the gene matches: 4. Here the CDR3 reads CASSQARTGNQPQHF. In DNA form, the CDR3 reads TGCGCCAGCAGCCAAGCCAGGACAGGTAATCAGCCCCAGCATTTT.

This clonotype was recorded at least ten times. The chain uses TRBV28 and TRBJ1-2; no firm D call. CDR1 is MDHEN, CDR2 SYDVKM, per germline. The CDR3 loop spans 12 amino acids. Between the trimmed V and J ends, which lost 3 bases and 8 bases, there was a span of 10 bases. CDR3 in DNA: TGTGCCAGCAGTTTCCCCGTGGGGGGCTACACCTTC. Its translation is CASSFPVGGYTF.

This clonotype is deemed medium-sized. The chain employs TRBV20-1 and TRBJ1-2; 9 positions agree with TRBD1. Per the germline V gene, CDR1 is DFQATT and CDR2 is SNEGSKA (reference sequence). V was pared by 0 bases and J by 10 bases, with 9 bases of the junction left unmatched. This CDR3 contains 14 residues. The CDR3 here is CSARDGRDRANYTF. In DNA, the CDR3 is TGCAGTGCTAGAGATGGCCGGGACAGGGCGAACTACACCTTC.

The V and J genes are TRBV29-1 and TRBJ1-2, with 10 bases matching TRBD1. This CDR3 spans 13 amino acids. Trimming removed 7 bases from V and 4 bases from J; junction bases left unmatched: 6. Looked up from germline, CDR1 is SQVTM and CDR2 is ANQGSEA. The DNA of the CDR3 is TGCAGCGGAGCGGGACAGGGGATCTATGGCTACACCTTC. This gives the protein CSGAGQGIYGYTF.

The chain recombines TRBV19 with TRBJ2-1; D ambiguous. The V gene lost 5 bases and the J gene lost 6 bases, with 11 bases spanning the gap. This CDR3 is built from 13 residues. Per germline, CDR1 LNHDA and CDR2 SQIVND (reference sequence). CDR3 amino acids: CASSVRSSNEQFF. DNA of the CDR3: TGTGCCAGTAGTGTTAGGAGTTCCAATGAGCAGTTCTTC.

CDR3 DNA sequence: TGCAGTGCTAGAGGACAGGGTAGTAATTCACCCCTCCACTTT. Residues: CSARGQGSNSPLHF. The chain has TRBV20-1 and TRBJ1-6, with TRBD1 matching 7 bases. Trimming at V came to 1 base and at J to 6 bases, leaving 3 bases not matched to a gene. The CDR3 is 14 amino acids. Germline CDR1 DFQATT, CDR2 SNEGSKA (reference sequence).

On this clonotype: Relative to the germline gene, one junction end is altered; a read error may explain this. The gene calls are TRBV5-4 and TRBJ2-3, with D tentatively TRBD1 (7 bases). Per the germline V gene, CDR1 is SGHNT and CDR2 is YYREEE (reference sequence). This CDR3 has 16 amino acids. As DNA, the CDR3 is TGTGCCAGCATCAATCGACAGGGAGGACGCACAGATGCGCAGTATTTT. It encodes CASINRQGGRTDAQYF.

The chain links TRBV4-1 to TRBJ1-5, with D uncertain. Germline lookup yields CDR1 MGHRA and CDR2 YSYEKL. Trimming took 4 bases from V and 2 from J, leaving 15 bases between them. The CDR3 has 16 amino acids. This CDR3 reads CASSRNGRAGNQPQHF. DNA for the CDR3: TGCGCCAGCAGCCGGAACGGGAGGGCGGGCAATCAGCCCCAGCATTTT.

V is TRBV20-1 and J is TRBJ2-1, with D tentatively TRBD2 (6 bases). CDR3 length equals 14 residues. V was shortened by 4 bases and J by 4 bases, with 14 bases between the two germline ends. The V gene's germline CDR1 is DFQATT and CDR2 SNEGSKA (reference sequence). CDR3: CSAKEGRKYNEQFF. In DNA, the CDR3 is TGCAGTGCTAAGGAGGGACGGAAATACAATGAGCAGTTCTTC.

The rearrangement joins TRBV2 to TRBJ1-5; D unresolved. V was trimmed by 0 bases and J by 8 bases, leaving 11 bases between them. CDR1 SNHLY and CDR2 FYNNEI come from the germline V gene. The CDR3 contains 14 residues. CDR3 in DNA: TGTGCCAGCAGTGAAGCCGGTGGGGAAGAGCCCCAGCATTTT. Protein: CASSEAGGEEPQHF.

The chain recombines TRBV7-2 with TRBJ2-1, with D perhaps matching TRBD1 (6 bases). The V and J ends lost 0 bases and 0 bases respectively, with 12 bases between them. Germline V gives CDR1 SGHTA, CDR2 FQGNSA. The CDR3 is 17 residues long. The CDR3 DNA is TGTGCCAGCAGCTTAGCGGGGGCTTTTCGCTCCTACAATGAGCAGTTCTTC. Protein sequence: CASSLAGAFRSYNEQFF. The variable domain in full, completed from reference TRBV7-2 and TRBJ2-1, reads GAGVSQSPSNKVTEKGKDVELRCDPISGHTALYWYRQSLGQGLEFLIYFQGNSAPDKSGLPSDRFSAERTGGSVSTLTIQRTQQEDSAVYLCASSLAGAFRSYNEQFFGPGTRLTVL.

The chain uses TRBV20-1 and TRBJ2-1; the match to TRBD2 covers 12 bases. The CDR3 totals 14 residues. The V segment lost 8 bases and the J segment 6 bases; nucleotides outside the gene matches: 8. Germline CDR1 DFQATT, CDR2 SNEGSKA (reference sequence). The CDR3 here is CSPFSSGRGNEQFF. CDR3 sequence (DNA): TGCAGTCCCTTTTCTAGCGGGAGGGGCAATGAGCAGTTCTTC.

The chain uses TRBV5-1 and TRBJ2-7; TRBD2 aligns across 9 bases. The V gene's germline CDR1 is SGHRS and CDR2 YFSETQ. The CDR3 runs to 15 residues. J gave up 2 bases and V 2 bases, and 5 bases lay outside the gene matches. CDR3 protein: CASSFLAGQPYEQYF. The CDR3 nucleotides read TGCGCCAGCAGCTTCCTAGCGGGACAGCCCTACGAGCAGTACTTC.